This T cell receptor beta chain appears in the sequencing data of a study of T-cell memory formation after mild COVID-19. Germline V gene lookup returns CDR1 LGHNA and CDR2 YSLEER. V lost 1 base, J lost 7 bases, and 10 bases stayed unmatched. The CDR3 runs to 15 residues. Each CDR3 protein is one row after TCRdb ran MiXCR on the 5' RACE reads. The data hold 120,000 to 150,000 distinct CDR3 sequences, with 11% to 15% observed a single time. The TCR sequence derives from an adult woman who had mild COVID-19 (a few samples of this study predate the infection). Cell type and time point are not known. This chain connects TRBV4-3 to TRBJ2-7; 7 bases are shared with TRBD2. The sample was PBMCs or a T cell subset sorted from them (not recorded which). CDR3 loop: CASSQGLAEGWEQYF. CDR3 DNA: TGCGCCAGCAGCCAAGGGCTAGCGGAGGGCTGGGAGCAGTACTTC.